Here is one TCR beta chain with its context. What it binds is unknown. These data belong to a study of identical twins. Template switching introduced a universal primer site, and the cDNA bore unique molecular identifiers. TCRdb processed the 5' RACE reads anew with MiXCR; each CDR3 protein has one entry. The profile shows approximately 1.8 million distinct CDR3 sequences, 32% of them singletons. General study points: Cord blood beta clonotypes present at high abundance carried fewer insertions; no such pattern appeared in memory repertoires.

Everyone who gave samples was a healthy Caucasian. The sequence derives from a newborn girl in good health. Sequenced material: cord blood.

The chain's CDR3 is CASSLDGLVSGANVLTF. Written as DNA, the CDR3 is TGTGCCAGCAGCTTAGACGGACTCGTTTCTGGGGCCAACGTCCTGACTTTC. The V gene is TRBV7-9, the J gene TRBJ2-6; D may be TRBD2 (5 bases). The CDR3 has 17 amino acids. Between the trimmed V and J ends, which lost 1 base and 1 base, there was a span of 11 bases. Germline values: CDR1 SEHNR, CDR2 FQNEAQ (reference sequence).